These 24 T cell receptor beta chains were all obtained from the same sample, sequenced in a study of T cells in Graves' hyperthyroidism and ophthalmopathy. TCR beta CDR3 region amplification was performed from RNA transcripts. The HTBI primer set drove a first-round RT-PCR of the TCR CDR3. TCRdb fed the multiplex PCR reads into MiXCR, producing one record per CDR3 protein. The sample has about 360,000 distinct CDR3 sequences, 15% to 17% seen once. The sample comprised blood. These receptors originate from a woman under 30 with Graves' hyperthyroidism that later progressed to Graves' ophthalmopathy.

This clonotype was detected many times. The rearrangement links TRBV3-1 to TRBJ2-3, with D perhaps matching TRBD2 (6 bases). The germline gives CDR1 LGHDT, CDR2 YNNKEL (reference sequence). V was pared by 3 bases and J by 2 bases, with 18 bases between. The CDR3 sequence is 17 residues long. CDR3 protein: CASSHSGLPEFTDTQYF. In DNA, the CDR3 is TGTGCCAGCAGCCACTCGGGACTTCCCGAATTCACAGATACGCAGTATTTT.

The rearrangement joins TRBV9 to TRBJ2-1; 10 nucleotides agree with TRBD1. CDR3 length: 13 amino acids. Germline-derived CDR1 and CDR2 are SGDLS and YYNGEE. The V segment lost 4 bases and the J segment 14 bases; nucleotides outside the gene matches: 9. Here the CDR3 reads CASSSGTGAVEFF. CDR3 coding DNA: TGTGCCAGCAGCAGCGGGACAGGGGCTGTGGAGTTCTTC.

The sample holds many counts of this clonotype. The chain is built from TRBV28 and TRBJ2-3; no clear D. Trimming left V 2 bases short and J 2 bases short, with 8 bases between. Germline-derived CDR1 and CDR2 are MDHEN and SYDVKM. The CDR3 runs to 14 residues. The CDR3 DNA reads TGTGCCAGCAGTTTAAGCCCCCACACAGATACGCAGTATTTT. It yields the protein CASSLSPHTDTQYF.

This clonotype has ten or more counts. The V gene is TRBV28, the J gene TRBJ2-1, with TRBD2 matching over 7 bases. This CDR3 has 15 amino acids. Germline-derived CDR1 and CDR2 are MDHEN and SYDVKM. J lost 4 bases, V lost 3 bases, and 6 bases had no gene match. The CDR3 DNA reads TGTGCCAGCAGTTTGGGCGGGAGACGGTACAATGAGCAGTTCTTC. Its protein product is CASSLGGRRYNEQFF.

The chain combines TRBV4-2 with TRBJ2-1; D uncertain. This CDR3 region has 15 residues. Germline V gene sequence: CDR1 LGHNA, CDR2 YNFKEQ. The germline V and J ends were trimmed by 1 base and 0 bases, with 7 bases remaining between them. The CDR3 is CASSQVESSYNEQFF. CDR3 nucleotide sequence: TGTGCCAGCAGCCAAGTCGAAAGCTCCTACAATGAGCAGTTCTTC.

V gene TRBV6-5 combines with J gene TRBJ2-1; D may be TRBD1 or TRBD2 (5 bases each). Trimming left V 2 bases short and J 10 bases short, with 6 bases between. The germline V gene encodes CDR1 MNHEY and CDR2 SVGAGI. The CDR3 consists of 11 residues. Here the CDR3 reads CASSYGTEQFF. The CDR3 nucleotides are TGTGCCAGCAGTTACGGGACCGAGCAGTTCTTC.

The chain has TRBV20-1 and TRBJ2-1, with TRBD2 matching 10 bases. V shed 1 base, J shed 10 bases, and the junction held 7 bases outside the gene matches. The CDR3 runs to 14 residues. Looked up from germline, CDR1 is DFQATT and CDR2 is SNEGSKA (reference sequence). The DNA for the CDR3 is TGCAGTGCTAGAGTAGTAGCGGGAGGTTTGGAGCAGTTCTTC. Translating gives CSARVVAGGLEQFF.

This clonotype was observed a handful of times. This chain uses TRBV29-1 with TRBJ1-2; tentative D call: TRBD1 (6 bases). This CDR3 comprises 13 residues. V was shortened by 3 bases and J by 4 bases, with 12 bases between the two germline ends. Germline V gene data show CDR1 as SQVTM and CDR2 as ANQGSEA. CDR3 sequence: CSVEGAHLYGYTF. CDR3 nucleotides: TGCAGCGTTGAGGGGGCCCACCTCTATGGCTACACCTTC.

The table lists this clonotype with many counts. The V and J genes are TRBV7-9 and TRBJ2-7; D remains unclear. There are 14 residues in the CDR3. V lost 5 bases and J 4 bases, leaving 15 bases between the germline ends. CDR1 is SEHNR and CDR2 is FQNEAQ in the germline V gene (reference sequence). The CDR3 nucleotides read TGTGCCAGCAGCCCACCCATCAAGACGTACGAGCAGTACTTC. Its translation is CASSPPIKTYEQYF.

This clonotype occurred many times. The chain carries TRBV20-1 and TRBJ2-3; 10 bases map to TRBD2. This CDR3 has 15 residues. CDR1 is DFQATT, CDR2 SNEGSKA, per germline (reference sequence). After removal of 2 bases from V and 5 bases from J, the junction contained 7 bases not matched to a gene. For the CDR3, the DNA is TGCAGTGCTAGATCTCTAGCGGGAGAGGTAGATACGCAGTATTTT. The encoded protein is CSARSLAGEVDTQYF.

The rearrangement joins TRBV20-1 to TRBJ2-1; TRBD2 agrees at 14 bases. The CDR3 is 15 amino acids. J gave up 8 bases and V 4 bases, and 7 bases lay outside the gene matches. Germline V lookup: CDR1 DFQATT, CDR2 SNEGSKA (reference sequence). CDR3 amino acids: CSATGTSGSTDEQFF. For the CDR3, the DNA is TGCAGTGCTACTGGGACTAGCGGGAGTACAGATGAGCAGTTCTTC.

This clonotype came up many times. The chain carries TRBV12-3 or TRBV12-4 and TRBJ2-3, with 12 bases matching TRBD2. After removal of 5 bases from V and 5 bases from J, the junction contained 5 bases not matched to a gene. The CDR3 is 15 residues long. CDR3 amino acids: CASSTSGRRGDTQYF. The CDR3 DNA is TGTGCCAGCAGTACTAGCGGGAGGAGGGGAGATACGCAGTATTTT.

This clonotype was seen many times. The chain joins TRBV7-2 to TRBJ2-3; the D gene could be TRBD1 or TRBD2 (6 bases each). Germline values: CDR1 SGHTA, CDR2 FQGNSA. Trimming took off 2 bases at V and 5 bases at J, with 8 bases between the two ends. CDR3 length: 13 amino acids. In nucleotides, the CDR3 is TGTGCCAGCAGCTTAAAGGGGGGAGATACGCAGTATTTT. The encoded protein is CASSLKGGDTQYF.

This clonotype has at least ten counts. The genes are TRBV7-2 and TRBJ2-5, with TRBD2 as a possible D gene (5 bases). The CDR3 runs to 16 residues. V was pared by 1 base and J by 1 base, with 13 bases between. Germline V CDR1 and CDR2: SGHTA, FQGNSA. In DNA form, the CDR3 reads TGTGCCAGCAGCTTAGTACGGGGAACCCCCCAAGAGACCCAGTACTTC. Amino acids: CASSLVRGTPQETQYF.

With respect to this clonotype: This may be a read error: a much more frequent sequence differs by one nucleotide. This rearrangement joins TRBV28 to TRBJ2-5; TRBD2 is a possible D gene (6 bases). Germline assignment: CDR1 MDHEN and CDR2 SYDVKM. Trimming removed 8 bases at V and 4 bases at J, with 23 bases between. The CDR3 has 16 residues. The chain's CDR3 is CASEKTSRQTGETQYF. DNA for the CDR3: TGTGCCAGCGAGAAAACTAGCAGGCAAACGGGAGAGACCCAGTACTTC.

At least ten counts were recorded for this clonotype. The chain is built from TRBV2 and TRBJ1-1; perhaps TRBD1 as D (5 bases). CDR3 size: 14 residues. With 3 bases removed from V and 3 bases from J, the gap between germline ends came to 11 bases. CDR1 SNHLY and CDR2 FYNNEI come from the germline V gene. The chain's CDR3 is CASSEEGPHTEAFF. Written as DNA, the CDR3 is TGTGCCAGCAGTGAGGAGGGGCCCCACACTGAAGCTTTCTTT.

This clonotype was counted a few times. This chain joins TRBV28 and TRBJ2-1; possible D gene TRBD1, 5 bases. Trimming removed 4 bases at V and 7 bases at J, with 17 bases between. The germline CDR1 and CDR2 sequences are MDHEN and SYDVKM. The CDR3 runs to 15 residues. The CDR3 loop reads CASSSDGSGWNEQFF. The CDR3 region has the DNA TGTGCCAGCAGTTCTGATGGTTCAGGGTGGAATGAGCAGTTCTTC.

This clonotype occurred many times. V gene TRBV7-9 combines with J gene TRBJ2-1; TRBD1 aligns across 7 bases. CDR1 and CDR2 (germline): SEHNR, FQNEAQ (reference sequence). This CDR3 is built from 16 residues. Trimming removed 4 bases from V and 5 bases from J; junction bases left unmatched: 11. Written as DNA, the CDR3 is TGTGCCAGCAGCTCACATAAAGCCGGGACAGACAATGAGCAGTTCTTC. It encodes CASSSHKAGTDNEQFF.

This clonotype was counted once. It may be a read error: a sequence one base away is much more abundant. The chain carries TRBV28 and TRBJ2-2, with D perhaps matching TRBD2 (6 bases). Germline V gene lookup returns CDR1 MDHEN and CDR2 SYDVKM. The CDR3 contains 14 residues. The CDR3 nucleotides read TGTGCCAGCAGTCCCCCCATCGCTTCCGGGGGGCTGTTTTTT. Encoded protein: CASSPPIASGGLFF.

The rearrangement uses TRBV20-1 and TRBJ2-3, with TRBD1 as a possible D gene (5 bases). CDR3 length: 16 amino acids. Germline V gene lookup returns CDR1 DFQATT and CDR2 SNEGSKA (reference sequence). The V end lost 0 bases, the J end lost 3 bases, and 16 bases lay between the germline ends. CDR3 nucleotides: TGCAGTGCTAGAGATCTCGGCAGGGCGGAGACAGATACGCAGTATTTT. Its protein is CSARDLGRAETDTQYF.

This clonotype was found a few times. The gene calls are TRBV12-3 or TRBV12-4 and TRBJ2-7, with D perhaps assigned TRBD1 or TRBD2 (6 bases each). The CDR3 extends over 13 amino acids. Trimming shortened V by 5 bases and J by 7 bases, and 15 bases separated the two germline ends. CDR3 sequence reads: CASSKNEGGEQYF. In nucleotides, the CDR3 is TGTGCCAGCAGTAAGAACGAGGGGGGAGAGCAGTACTTC.

The rearrangement uses TRBV6-2 or TRBV6-3 and TRBJ2-7; D remains unclear. The CDR3 has 14 amino acids. Germline-derived CDR1 and CDR2 are MNHEY and SVGEGT. Between the trimmed V and J ends, which lost 2 bases and 2 bases, there was a span of 10 bases. CDR3 protein: CASSYGSLTYEQYF. CDR3 nucleotide sequence: TGTGCCAGCAGTTACGGCTCCCTAACCTACGAGCAGTACTTC.

At least ten counts were recorded for this clonotype. V and J are TRBV6-1 and TRBJ1-1; a possible D gene is TRBD1 (5 bases). CDR3 length equals 13 residues. The germline CDR1 and CDR2 sequences are MNHNS and SASEGT. The V gene lost 8 bases and the J gene lost 1 base, with 11 bases spanning the gap. DNA for the CDR3: TGTGCCAGCTCGAAAGACAGGAACACTGAAGCTTTCTTT. Protein product: CASSKDRNTEAFF.

This clonotype was seen a few times. The CDR3 DNA reads as TGTGCCAGCAGCTTGTGGGACAGCTCCTACAATGAGCAGTTCTTC. It specifies CASSLWDSSYNEQFF. The J gene is TRBJ2-1, the V gene TRBV5-6; 7 bases fit TRBD1. The germline V gene has CDR1 SGHDT and CDR2 YYEEEE. There are 15 residues in the CDR3. Trimming cost V 1 base and J 0 bases; bases outside gene matches: 1.